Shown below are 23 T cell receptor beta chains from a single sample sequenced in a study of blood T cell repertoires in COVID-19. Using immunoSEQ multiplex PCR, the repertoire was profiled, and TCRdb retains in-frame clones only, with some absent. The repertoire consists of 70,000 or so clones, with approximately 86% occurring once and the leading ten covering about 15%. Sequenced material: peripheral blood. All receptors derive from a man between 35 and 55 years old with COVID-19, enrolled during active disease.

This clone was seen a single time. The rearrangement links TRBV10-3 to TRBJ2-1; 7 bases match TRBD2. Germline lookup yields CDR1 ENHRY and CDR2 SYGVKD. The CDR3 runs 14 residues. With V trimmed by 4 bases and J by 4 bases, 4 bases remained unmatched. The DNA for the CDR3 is TGTGCCATCAGTGTAGCTAGCGGATACAATGAGCAGTTCTTC. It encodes CAISVASGYNEQFF.

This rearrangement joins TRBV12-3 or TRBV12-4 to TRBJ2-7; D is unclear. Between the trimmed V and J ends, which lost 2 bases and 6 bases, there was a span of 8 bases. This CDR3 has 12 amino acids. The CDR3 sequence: CASSLTPSEQYF. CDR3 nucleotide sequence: TGTGCCAGCAGTTTAACTCCCTCCGAGCAGTACTTC.

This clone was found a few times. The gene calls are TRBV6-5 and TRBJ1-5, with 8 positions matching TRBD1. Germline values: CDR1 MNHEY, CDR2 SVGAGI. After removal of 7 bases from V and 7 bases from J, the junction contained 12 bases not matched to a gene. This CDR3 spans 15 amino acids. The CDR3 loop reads CASKRTGTGIQPQHF. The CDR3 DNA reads TGTGCCAGCAAAAGAACAGGGACAGGAATCCAGCCCCAGCATTTT.

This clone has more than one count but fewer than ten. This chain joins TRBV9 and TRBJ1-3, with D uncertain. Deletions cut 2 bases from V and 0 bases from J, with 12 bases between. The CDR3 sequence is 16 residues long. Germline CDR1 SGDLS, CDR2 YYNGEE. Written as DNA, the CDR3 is TGTGCCAGCAGCGTCGCCAGAGGTCTCTCTGGAAACACCATATATTTT. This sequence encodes CASSVARGLSGNTIYF.

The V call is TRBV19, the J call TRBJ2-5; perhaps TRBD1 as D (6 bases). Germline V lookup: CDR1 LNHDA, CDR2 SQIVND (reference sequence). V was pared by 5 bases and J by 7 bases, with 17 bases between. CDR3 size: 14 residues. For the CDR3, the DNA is TGTGCCAGTAGTGCCCCAAGGGGGTTGGGGACCCAGTACTTC. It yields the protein CASSAPRGLGTQYF. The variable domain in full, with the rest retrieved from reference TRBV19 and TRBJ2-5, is DGGITQSPKYLFRKEGQNVTLSCEQNLNHDAMYWYRQDPGQGLRLIYYSQIVNDFQKGDIAEGYSVSREKKESFPLTVTSAQKNPTAFYLCASSAPRGLGTQYFGPGTRLLVL.

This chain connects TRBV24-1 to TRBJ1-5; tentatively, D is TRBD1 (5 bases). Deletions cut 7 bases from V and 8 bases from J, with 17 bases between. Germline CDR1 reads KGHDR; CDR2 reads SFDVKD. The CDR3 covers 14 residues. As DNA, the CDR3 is TGTGCCACCAGGCTTTTTAGGGGATTCAAGCCCCAGCATTTT. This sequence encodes CATRLFRGFKPQHF.

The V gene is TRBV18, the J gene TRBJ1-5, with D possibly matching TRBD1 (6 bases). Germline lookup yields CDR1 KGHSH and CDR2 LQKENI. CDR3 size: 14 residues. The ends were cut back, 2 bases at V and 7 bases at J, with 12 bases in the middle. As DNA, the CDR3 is TGTGCCAGCTCACCAATGGGGGCAAGACAGCCCCAGCATTTT. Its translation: CASSPMGARQPQHF. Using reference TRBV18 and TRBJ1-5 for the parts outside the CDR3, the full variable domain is NAGVMQNPRHLVRRRGQEARLRCSPMKGHSHVYWYRQLPEEGLKFMVYLQKENIIDESGMPKERFSAEFPKEGPSILRIQQVVRGDSAAYFCASSPMGARQPQHFGDGTRLSIL.

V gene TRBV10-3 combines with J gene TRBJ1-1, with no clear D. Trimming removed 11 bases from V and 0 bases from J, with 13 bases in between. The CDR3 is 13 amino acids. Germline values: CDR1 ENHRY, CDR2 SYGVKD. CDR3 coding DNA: TGTGCCGCATCGGGCGGGATGAACACTGAAGCTTTCTTT. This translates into CAASGGMNTEAFF.

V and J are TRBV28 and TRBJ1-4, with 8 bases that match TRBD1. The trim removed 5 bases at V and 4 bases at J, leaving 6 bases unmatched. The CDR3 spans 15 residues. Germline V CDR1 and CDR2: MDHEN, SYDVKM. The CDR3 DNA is TGTGCCAGCAGTACCCAGGGGGCGGGTAATGAAAAACTGTTTTTT. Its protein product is CASSTQGAGNEKLFF.

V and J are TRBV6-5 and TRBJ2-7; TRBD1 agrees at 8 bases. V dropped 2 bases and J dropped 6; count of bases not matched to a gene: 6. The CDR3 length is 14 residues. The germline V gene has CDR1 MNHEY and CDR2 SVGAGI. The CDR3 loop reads CASSYRSGTGEQYF. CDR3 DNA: TGTGCCAGCAGTTACCGATCAGGGACAGGCGAGCAGTACTTC.

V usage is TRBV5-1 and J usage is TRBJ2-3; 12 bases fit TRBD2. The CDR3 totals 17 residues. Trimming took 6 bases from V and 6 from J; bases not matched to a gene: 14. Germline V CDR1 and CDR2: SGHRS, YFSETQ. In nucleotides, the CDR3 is TGCGCCAGCACCCCCGCCCCCCTAGCGGGGGGGACCGATACGCAGTATTTT. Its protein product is CASTPAPLAGGTDTQYF.

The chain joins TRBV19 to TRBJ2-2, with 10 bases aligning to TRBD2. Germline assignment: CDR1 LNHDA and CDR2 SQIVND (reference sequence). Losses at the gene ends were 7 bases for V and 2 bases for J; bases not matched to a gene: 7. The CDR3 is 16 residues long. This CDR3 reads CASNKRGGLNTGELFF. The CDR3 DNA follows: TGTGCCAGTAATAAGCGGGGGGGCCTAAACACCGGGGAGCTGTTTTTT.

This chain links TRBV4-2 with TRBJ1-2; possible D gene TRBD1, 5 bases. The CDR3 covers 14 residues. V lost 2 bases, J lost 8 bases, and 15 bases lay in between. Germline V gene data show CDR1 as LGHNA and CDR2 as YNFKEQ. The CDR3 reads CASSQLIDGGGYTF. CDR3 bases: TGTGCCAGCAGCCAACTGATTGACGGGGGAGGCTACACCTTC.

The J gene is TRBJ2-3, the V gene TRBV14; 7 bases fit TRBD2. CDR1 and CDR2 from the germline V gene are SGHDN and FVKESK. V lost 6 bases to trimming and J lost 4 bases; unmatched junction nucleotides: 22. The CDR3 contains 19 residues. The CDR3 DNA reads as TGTGCCAGCAGTCTCACAAGGGCTGTCAGAGCGGGGTGGGCAGATACGCAGTATTTT. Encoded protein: CASSLTRAVRAGWADTQYF.

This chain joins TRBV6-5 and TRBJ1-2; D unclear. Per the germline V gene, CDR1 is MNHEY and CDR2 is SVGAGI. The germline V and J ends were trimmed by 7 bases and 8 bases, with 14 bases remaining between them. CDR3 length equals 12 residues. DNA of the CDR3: TGTGCCAGCAACTCAGAAGGAGGCGGCTACACCTTC. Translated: CASNSEGGGYTF.

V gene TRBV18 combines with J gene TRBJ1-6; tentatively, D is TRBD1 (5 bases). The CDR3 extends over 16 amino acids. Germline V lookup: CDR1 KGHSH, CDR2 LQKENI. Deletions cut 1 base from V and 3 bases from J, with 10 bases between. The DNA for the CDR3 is TGTGCCAGCTCACCACTTCCGACAGACTATAATTCACCCCTCCACTTT. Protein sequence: CASSPLPTDYNSPLHF. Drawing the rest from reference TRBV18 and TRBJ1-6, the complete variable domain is NAGVMQNPRHLVRRRGQEARLRCSPMKGHSHVYWYRQLPEEGLKFMVYLQKENIIDESGMPKERFSAEFPKEGPSILRIQQVVRGDSAAYFCASSPLPTDYNSPLHFGNGTRLTVT.

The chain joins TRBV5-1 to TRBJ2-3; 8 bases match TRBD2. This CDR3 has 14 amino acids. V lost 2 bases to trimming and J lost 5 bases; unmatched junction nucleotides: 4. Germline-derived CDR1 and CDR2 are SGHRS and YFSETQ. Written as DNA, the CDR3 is TGCGCCAGCAGCTTCGGACTAGCTGGAGATACGCAGTATTTT. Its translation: CASSFGLAGDTQYF.

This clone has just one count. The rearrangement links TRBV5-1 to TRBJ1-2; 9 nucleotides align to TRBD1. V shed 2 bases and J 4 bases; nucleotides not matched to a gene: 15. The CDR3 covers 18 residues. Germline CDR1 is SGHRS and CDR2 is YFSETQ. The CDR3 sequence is CASSLDGQGFNLPYGYTF. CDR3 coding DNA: TGCGCCAGCAGCTTAGACGGACAGGGGTTTAATCTGCCCTATGGCTACACCTTC.

The DNA of the CDR3 is TGTGCCAGCAGAAGATCTGGACAGGGTGTTGCGGAGCAGTTCTTC. Protein product: CASRRSGQGVAEQFF. V is TRBV2 and J is TRBJ2-1; TRBD1 matches at 8 bases. This CDR3 is built from 15 residues. Trimming cost V 6 bases and J 10 bases; bases outside gene matches: 14. CDR1 is SNHLY and CDR2 is FYNNEI in the germline V gene. The full variable domain, completed using reference TRBV2 and TRBJ2-1, is EPEVTQTPSHQVTQMGQEVILRCVPISNHLYFYWYRQILGQKVEFLVSFYNNEISEKSEIFDDQFSVERPDGSNFTLKIRSTKLEDSAMYFCASRRSGQGVAEQFFGPGTRLTVL.

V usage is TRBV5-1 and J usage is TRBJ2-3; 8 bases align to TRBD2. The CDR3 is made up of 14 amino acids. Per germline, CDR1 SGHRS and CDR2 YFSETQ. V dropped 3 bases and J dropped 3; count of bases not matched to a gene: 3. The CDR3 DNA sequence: TGCGCCAGCAGCTGGAGCGGGGGAACAGATACGCAGTATTTT. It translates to CASSWSGGTDTQYF.

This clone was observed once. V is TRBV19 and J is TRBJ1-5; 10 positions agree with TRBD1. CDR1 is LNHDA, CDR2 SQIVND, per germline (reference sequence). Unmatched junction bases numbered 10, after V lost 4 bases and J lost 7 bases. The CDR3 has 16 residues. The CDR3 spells CASSTVGTGEGQPQHF. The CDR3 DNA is TGTGCCAGTAGTACGGTAGGGACAGGGGAGGGCCAGCCCCAGCATTTT.

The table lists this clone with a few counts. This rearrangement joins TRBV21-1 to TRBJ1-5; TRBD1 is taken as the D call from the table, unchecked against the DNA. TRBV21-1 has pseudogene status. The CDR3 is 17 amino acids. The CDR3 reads CASSKPGQGLCNQPQHF. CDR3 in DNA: TGTGCCAGCAGCAAACCGGGACAGGGTCTCTGCAATCAGCCCCAGCATTTT.

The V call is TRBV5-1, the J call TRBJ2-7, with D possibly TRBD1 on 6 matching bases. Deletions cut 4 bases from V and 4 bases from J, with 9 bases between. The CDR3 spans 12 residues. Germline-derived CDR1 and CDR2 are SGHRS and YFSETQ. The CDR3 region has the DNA TGCGCCAGCAGCGCACAGGGTTACGAGCAGTACTTC. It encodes CASSAQGYEQYF.